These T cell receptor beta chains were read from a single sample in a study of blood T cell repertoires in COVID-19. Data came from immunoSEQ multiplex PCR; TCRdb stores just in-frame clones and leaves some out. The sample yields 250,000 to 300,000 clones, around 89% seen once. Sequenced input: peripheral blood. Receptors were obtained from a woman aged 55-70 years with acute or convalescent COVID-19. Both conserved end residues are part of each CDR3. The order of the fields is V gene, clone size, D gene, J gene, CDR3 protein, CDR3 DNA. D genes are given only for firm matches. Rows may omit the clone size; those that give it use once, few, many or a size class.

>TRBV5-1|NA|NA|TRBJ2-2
CASSLVVANTGELFF
TGCGCCAGCAGCTTGGTCGTCGCGAACACCGGGGAGCTGTTTTTT
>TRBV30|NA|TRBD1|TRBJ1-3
CAWSRDSISGNTIYF
TGTGCCTGGAGCCGGGACAGCATATCTGGAAACACCATATATTTT
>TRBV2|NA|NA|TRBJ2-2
CASSDRASNTGELFF
TGTGCCAGCAGTGACAGGGCCTCGAACACCGGGGAGCTGTTTTTT
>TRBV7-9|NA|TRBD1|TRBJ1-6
CASSFLGQGDSPLHF
TGTGCCAGCAGCTTCTTGGGGCAGGGGGATTCACCCCTCCACTTT
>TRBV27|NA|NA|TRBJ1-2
CASSLYMGAHGYTF
TGTGCCAGCAGTTTATATATGGGGGCTCATGGCTACACCTTC
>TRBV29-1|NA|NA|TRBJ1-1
CSVSDRGSIVAFF
TGCAGCGTCTCAGACAGAGGTTCCATTGTAGCTTTCTTT
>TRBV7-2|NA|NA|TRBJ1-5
CASSLPEYRVRNQPQHF
TGTGCCAGCAGCTTACCCGAATACAGGGTCCGCAATCAGCCCCAGCATTTT
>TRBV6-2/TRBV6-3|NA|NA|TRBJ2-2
CASSLVPGGNTGELFF
TGTGCCAGCAGTTTAGTACCCGGGGGGAACACCGGGGAGCTGTTTTTT
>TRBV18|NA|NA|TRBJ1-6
CASSGDSPNSPLHF
TGTGCCAGCTCAGGAGACAGCCCTAATTCACCCCTCCACTTT
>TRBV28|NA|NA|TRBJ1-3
CASSPRRGTGNTIYF
TGTGCCAGCAGCCCTCGTCGGGGGACTGGAAACACCATATATTTT
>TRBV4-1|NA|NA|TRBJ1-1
CASSQVQGKNTEAFF
TGCGCCAGCAGCCAAGTGCAGGGAAAGAACACTGAAGCTTTCTTT
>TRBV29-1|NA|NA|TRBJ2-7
CSVVVGRVKEQYF
TGCAGCGTTGTCGTCGGCAGGGTAAAAGAGCAGTACTTC
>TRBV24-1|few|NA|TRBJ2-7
CATSGPRGEQYF
TGTGCCACCAGTGGTCCGAGAGGTGAGCAGTACTTC
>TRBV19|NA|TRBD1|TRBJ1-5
CASSPLPGQGSNQPQHF
TGTGCCAGTAGTCCGTTACCCGGACAGGGTTCCAATCAGCCCCAGCATTTT
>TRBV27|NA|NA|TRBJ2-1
CASRRVGSYNEQFF
TGTGCCAGCAGGAGGGTTGGGTCCTACAATGAGCAGTTCTTC
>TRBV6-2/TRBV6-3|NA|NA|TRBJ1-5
CASSYVRYPRIGQYQPQHF
TGTGCCAGCAGTTATGTACGCTACCCGCGGATAGGACAGTATCAGCCCCAGCATTTT
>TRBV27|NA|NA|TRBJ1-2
CASSRQSNYGYTF
TGTGCCAGCAGCAGACAGTCCAACTATGGCTACACCTTC
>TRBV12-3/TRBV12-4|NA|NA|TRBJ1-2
CASSNRANYGYTF
TGTGCCAGCAGTAACAGGGCCAACTATGGCTACACCTTC
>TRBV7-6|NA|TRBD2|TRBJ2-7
CASSPGATPSGGLYEQYF
TGTGCCAGCAGCCCCGGGGCGACTCCTAGCGGGGGGCTGTACGAGCAGTACTTC
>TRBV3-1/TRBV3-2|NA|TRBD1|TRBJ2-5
CASSQWAGGLNEETQYF
TGTGCCAGCAGCCAATGGGCAGGGGGCCTAAATGAAGAGACCCAGTACTTC
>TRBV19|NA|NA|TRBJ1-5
CASSIRGPRQPTGPQHF
TGTGCCAGTAGTATAAGAGGGCCGAGGCAGCCGACGGGGCCCCAGCATTTT
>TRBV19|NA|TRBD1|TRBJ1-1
CASRDPGQGYTEAFF
TGTGCCAGTAGAGATCCGGGACAGGGGTACACTGAAGCTTTCTTT
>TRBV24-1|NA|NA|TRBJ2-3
CATSNRGKSTDTQYF
TGTGCCACCAGTAATCGCGGGAAGAGCACAGATACGCAGTATTTT
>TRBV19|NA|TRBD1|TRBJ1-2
CASSNSDRVRGYTF
TGTGCCAGTAGTAATTCGGACAGGGTTCGTGGCTACACCTTC
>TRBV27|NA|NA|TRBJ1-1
CASSYALNTEAFF
TGTGCCAGCAGCTACGCCCTGAACACTGAAGCTTTCTTT
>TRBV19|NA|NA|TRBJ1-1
CASSRLVGGGGTEAFF
TGTGCCAGTAGTAGGCTTGTTGGCGGTGGCGGGACTGAAGCTTTCTTT
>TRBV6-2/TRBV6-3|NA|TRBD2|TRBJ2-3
CASSQNRGGPDTQYF
TGTGCCAGCAGTCAAAACCGGGGGGGGCCGGATACGCAGTATTTT
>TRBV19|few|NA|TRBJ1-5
CATRGENQPQHF
TGTGCCACCCGGGGAGAGAATCAGCCCCAGCATTTT
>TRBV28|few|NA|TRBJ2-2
CASSLGTRAGELFF
TGTGCCAGCAGTCTCGGGACTCGGGCCGGGGAGCTGTTTTTT
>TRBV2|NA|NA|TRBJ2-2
CASSRPGGELFF
TGTGCCAGCAGCCGCCCGGGCGGGGAGCTGTTTTTT
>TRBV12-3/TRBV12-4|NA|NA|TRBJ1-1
CASSKTENTEAFF
TGTGCCAGCAGTAAAACAGAGAACACTGAAGCTTTCTTT
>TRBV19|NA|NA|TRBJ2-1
CASNFRDSVEQFF
TGTGCCAGTAATTTCCGGGATTCGGTTGAGCAGTTCTTC
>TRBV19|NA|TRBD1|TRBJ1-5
CASSIGQGNQPQHF
TGTGCCAGTAGTATCGGACAGGGGAATCAGCCCCAGCATTTT
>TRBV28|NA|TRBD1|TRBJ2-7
CASSDGQGLSYEQYF
TGTGCCAGCAGTGATGGACAGGGGCTGTCATACGAGCAGTACTTC
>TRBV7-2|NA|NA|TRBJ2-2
CASGPGTPNTGELFF
TGTGCCAGCGGCCCCGGGACACCCAACACCGGGGAGCTGTTTTTT
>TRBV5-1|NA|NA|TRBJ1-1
CASSLVLHRNTEAFF
TGCGCCAGCAGCTTGGTCCTGCATAGGAACACTGAAGCTTTCTTT
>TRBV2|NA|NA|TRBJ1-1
CASNIFSGVNTEAFF
TGTGCCAGCAATATTTTTTCCGGGGTGAACACTGAAGCTTTCTTT
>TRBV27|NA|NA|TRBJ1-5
CASSLSHELNQPQHF
TGTGCCAGCAGTTTATCGCACGAGCTGAATCAGCCCCAGCATTTT
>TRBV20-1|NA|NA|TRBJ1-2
CSASPGAGGYTF
TGCAGTGCTAGTCCAGGGGCCGGTGGCTACACCTTC
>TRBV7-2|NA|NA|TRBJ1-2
CASSLGEGDDYGYTF
TGTGCCAGCAGCTTAGGAGAAGGGGATGACTATGGCTACACCTTC
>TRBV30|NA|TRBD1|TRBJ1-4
CAWSVGARGPATNEKLFF
TGTGCCTGGAGTGTTGGGGCCAGGGGGCCGGCAACTAATGAAAAACTGTTTTTT
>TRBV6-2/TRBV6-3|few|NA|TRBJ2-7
CASSVGTPLIGQYF
TGTGCCAGCAGTGTCGGGACACCCTTAATAGGGCAGTACTTC
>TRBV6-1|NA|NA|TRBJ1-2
CASSEPGISYGYTF
TGTGCCAGCAGTGAACCAGGGATTTCCTATGGCTACACCTTC
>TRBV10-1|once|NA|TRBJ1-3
CASSEFVNRRDQATYSGNTIYF
TGCGCCAGCAGTGAGTTTGTGAACAGGCGCGATCAAGCCACGTACTCTGGAAACACCATATATTTT
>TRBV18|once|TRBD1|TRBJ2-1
CASSLDRGRNEQFF
TGTGCCAGCTCACTAGACAGGGGGAGGAATGAGCAGTTCTTC
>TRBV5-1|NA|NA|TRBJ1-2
CASSSRGYGGYTF
TGCGCCAGCAGCTCTCGCGGTTATGGTGGCTACACCTTC
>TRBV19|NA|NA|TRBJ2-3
CASSIGVEGDTQYF
TGTGCCAGTAGTATAGGGGTGGAGGGCGATACGCAGTATTTT
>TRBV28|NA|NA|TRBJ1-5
CASRSNQPQHF
TGTGCCAGCAGGTCAAATCAGCCCCAGCATTTT
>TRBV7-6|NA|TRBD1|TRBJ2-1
CASSTPTGTYNEQFF
TGTGCCAGCAGCACCCCGACAGGGACCTACAATGAGCAGTTCTTC